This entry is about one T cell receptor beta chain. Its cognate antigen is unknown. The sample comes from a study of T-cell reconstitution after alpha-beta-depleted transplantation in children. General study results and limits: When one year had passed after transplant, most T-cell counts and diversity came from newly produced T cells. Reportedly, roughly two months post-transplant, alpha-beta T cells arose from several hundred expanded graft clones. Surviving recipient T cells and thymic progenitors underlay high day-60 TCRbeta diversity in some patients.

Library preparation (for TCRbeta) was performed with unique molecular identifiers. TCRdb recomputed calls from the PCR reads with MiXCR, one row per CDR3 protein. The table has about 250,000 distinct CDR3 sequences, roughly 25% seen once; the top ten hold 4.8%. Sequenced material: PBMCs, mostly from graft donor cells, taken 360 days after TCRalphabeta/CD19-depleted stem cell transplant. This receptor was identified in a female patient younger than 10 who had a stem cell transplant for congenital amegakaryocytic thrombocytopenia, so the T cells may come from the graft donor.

The DNA of the CDR3 is TGCAGCGTTTGCTGTGGGCAGGACCCAGGGATGGGCAATCAGCCCCAGCATTTT. It encodes CSVCCGQDPGMGNQPQHF. The chain employs TRBV29-1 and TRBJ1-5; maybe TRBD1 (5 bases). The CDR3 runs 18 residues. V was shortened by 5 bases and J by 2 bases, with 25 bases between the two germline ends. The germline V gene encodes CDR1 SQVTM and CDR2 ANQGSEA.